The 22 T cell receptor beta chains listed next were all sequenced from one sample in a study of cytomegalovirus exposure and HLA in healthy donors (dated by TCRdb to the late 2010s). Library generation was performed with the immunoSEQ multiplex PCR assay. For the multiplex PCR, a mixture combining 60 forward primers for TCR Vbeta segments and 13 reverse primers for TCR Jbeta segments was used. TCRdb stores this immuneACCESS table with in-frame sequences only. Part of the clones is absent; in the studies checked, under half of the shortfall reflects unresolved V genes, and no reason is known for the rest. This sample is represented by roughly 200,000 clones; roughly four fifths of them were singletons. Of the sample, 1.6% is held by the ten largest clones. Sequencing input: PBMCs. These receptors all come from a man between 45 and 60 years old in good health and CMV-seronegative.

The chain is built from TRBV4-3 and TRBJ1-2; no definite D call. Trimming shortened V by 0 bases and J by 2 bases, and 19 bases separated the two germline ends. From germline, CDR1 is LGHNA and CDR2 YSLEER. This CDR3 contains 18 residues. The DNA for the CDR3 is TGCGCCAGCAGCCAAGAAACGTCACAGCTGAATAAGAACTATGGCTACACCTTC. It is translated as CASSQETSQLNKNYGYTF.

J is TRBJ2-5 and V is TRBV4-1; 11 bases agree with TRBD1. J was trimmed by 5 bases and V by 3 bases; bases with no gene match: 8. The V gene's germline CDR1 is MGHRA and CDR2 YSYEKL. The CDR3 loop spans 16 amino acids. The CDR3 bases are TGCGCCAGCAGCCAGGGGGACAGGGGGGACTTCGAGACCCAGTACTTC. This sequence encodes CASSQGDRGDFETQYF.

The chain joins TRBV30 to TRBJ1-1, with no clear D. V was cut by 4 bases and J by 11 bases, with 11 bases left in between. Per germline, CDR1 GTSNPN and CDR2 SVGIG (reference sequence). The CDR3 runs to 10 residues. The DNA of the CDR3 is TGTGCCTGGATCTCCCCACAGGCTTTCTTT. This gives the protein CAWISPQAFF.

The chain uses TRBV7-2 and TRBJ2-7; D uncertain. CDR3 length: 14 residues. The V gene lost 0 bases and the J gene lost 0 bases, with 6 bases spanning the gap. Germline V gives CDR1 SGHTA, CDR2 FQGNSA. CDR3 DNA sequence: TGTGCCAGCAGCTTAGCGCGCCTCTCCTACGAGCAGTACTTC. It encodes CASSLARLSYEQYF.

This rearrangement joins TRBV7-9 to TRBJ2-1; 9 bases fit TRBD1. The V segment lost 0 bases and the J segment 2 bases; nucleotides outside the gene matches: 8. Per germline, CDR1 SEHNR and CDR2 FQNEAQ (reference sequence). The CDR3 is made up of 18 amino acids. The DNA for the CDR3 is TGTGCCAGCAGCTTAGCAGGATTCCGGGACAGGGCCTACAATGAGCAGTTCTTC. It codes for CASSLAGFRDRAYNEQFF.

This chain links TRBV2 with TRBJ1-1; D is possibly TRBD1 (6 bases). CDR3 length: 14 residues. Germline lookup yields CDR1 SNHLY and CDR2 FYNNEI. The V gene lost 2 bases and the J gene lost 1 base, with 8 bases spanning the gap. This chain's CDR3 is CASSERTANTEAFF. CDR3 coding DNA: TGTGCCAGCAGTGAAAGGACAGCGAACACTGAAGCTTTCTTT.

This clone has only one observation. V is TRBV29-1 and J is TRBJ2-1; D perhaps matches TRBD1 (5 bases). The germline gives CDR1 SQVTM, CDR2 ANQGSEA. The CDR3 is made up of 14 amino acids. V lost 1 base, J lost 4 bases, and 11 bases lay in between. This CDR3 reads CSVEGQMSYNEQFF. The CDR3, as DNA: TGCAGCGTTGAAGGACAGATGAGTTACAATGAGCAGTTCTTC.

The V call is TRBV29-1, the J call TRBJ1-2; D is unresolved. This CDR3 is 20 amino acids long. Germline-derived CDR1 and CDR2 are SQVTM and ANQGSEA. V lost 1 base and J lost 0, with 27 bases in between. CDR3 coding DNA: TGCAGCGTTGAAGTGGAGATTCTGTTCCAGGAGGATACACCTAACTATGGCTACACCTTC. This gives the protein CSVEVEILFQEDTPNYGYTF.

The V call is TRBV14, the J call TRBJ1-6, with 7 bases fitting TRBD1. Germline assignment: CDR1 SGHDN and CDR2 FVKESK. The CDR3 loop spans 15 amino acids. The V and J ends lost 6 bases and 5 bases, in that order; junction bases with no gene match: 7. CDR3 region: CASSLMTGNNSPLHF. DNA for the CDR3: TGTGCCAGCAGTCTAATGACAGGGAATAATTCACCCCTCCACTTT.

This clone was observed once. This chain links TRBV30 with TRBJ2-2; D uncertain. The CDR3 totals 11 residues. From germline, CDR1 is GTSNPN and CDR2 SVGIG (reference sequence). The V end was cut by 0 bases, the J end by 6 bases, with 2 bases between. The chain's CDR3 is CAWSVAGELFF. The CDR3 DNA reads TGTGCCTGGAGTGTCGCCGGGGAGCTGTTTTTT.

V is TRBV2 and J is TRBJ2-7; 11 bases line up with TRBD2. Looked up from germline, CDR1 is SNHLY and CDR2 is FYNNEI. The CDR3 is 16 amino acids. J lost 3 bases, V lost 4 bases, and 8 bases had no gene match. CDR3 DNA: TGTGCCAGCAGTGCGCAAACTAGCGGGAGTATCTACGAGCAGTACTTC. It is translated as CASSAQTSGSIYEQYF. The full variable domain, in which reference TRBV2 and TRBJ2-7 provide the parts outside the CDR3, is EPEVTQTPSHQVTQMGQEVILRCVPISNHLYFYWYRQILGQKVEFLVSFYNNEISEKSEIFDDQFSVERPDGSNFTLKIRSTKLEDSAMYFCASSAQTSGSIYEQYFGPGTRLTVT.

This clone was seen a single time. The chain recombines TRBV19 with TRBJ1-5; 9 nucleotides agree with TRBD1. Germline V gene data show CDR1 as LNHDA and CDR2 as SQIVND (reference sequence). This CDR3 is built from 16 residues. V trimming: 3 bases; J trimming: 3 bases; junction bases outside the gene matches: 6. The CDR3 sequence is CASSMLGTGPNQPQHF. The DNA of the CDR3 is TGTGCCAGTAGTATGCTTGGGACAGGGCCCAATCAGCCCCAGCATTTT.

The chain couples TRBV7-2 to TRBJ1-2; D unclear. From germline, CDR1 is SGHTA and CDR2 FQGNSA. The CDR3 sequence is 17 residues long. Trimming shortened V by 2 bases and J by 0 bases, and 16 bases separated the two germline ends. The chain's CDR3 is CASSLMWSPSANYGYTF. The DNA of the CDR3 is TGTGCCAGCAGCTTAATGTGGTCCCCCAGCGCTAACTATGGCTACACCTTC. Together with reference TRBV7-2 and TRBJ1-2, the CDR3 gives the full variable domain: GAGVSQSPSNKVTEKGKDVELRCDPISGHTALYWYRQSLGQGLEFLIYFQGNSAPDKSGLPSDRFSAERTGGSVSTLTIQRTQQEDSAVYLCASSLMWSPSANYGYTFGSGTRLTVV.

The chain is built from TRBV7-3 and TRBJ2-3, with 7 bases lining up with TRBD2. Germline-derived CDR1 and CDR2 are SGHTA and FQGTGA. The trim removed 5 bases at V and 6 bases at J, leaving 11 bases unmatched. The CDR3 runs to 15 residues. CDR3 amino acids: CASSAGLRGGDTQYF. DNA of the CDR3: TGTGCCAGCAGCGCCGGACTGCGGGGAGGGGATACGCAGTATTTT.

This clone was seen only once. The V and J genes are TRBV18 and TRBJ2-3; possible D gene TRBD2, 5 bases. Trimming pared 3 bases from V and 4 bases from J, leaving 5 bases between. The CDR3 is made up of 12 amino acids. Germline CDR1 is KGHSH and CDR2 is LQKENI. CDR3 sequence reads: CASSPRADTQYF. The CDR3 DNA reads as TGTGCCAGCTCACCGAGGGCAGATACGCAGTATTTT.

The chain joins TRBV2 to TRBJ1-4; TRBD1 matches 10 bases. The CDR3 is made up of 14 amino acids. Unmatched junction bases numbered 3, after V lost 4 bases and J lost 7 bases. Per the germline V gene, CDR1 is SNHLY and CDR2 is FYNNEI. In DNA, the CDR3 is TGTGCCAGCAGTGTGGACAGGGGGGGTGAAAAACTGTTTTTT. Translation gives CASSVDRGGEKLFF.

The V gene is TRBV7-9, the J gene TRBJ1-1; D might be TRBD1 (5 bases). The CDR3 is 15 amino acids. Germline V gives CDR1 SEHNR, CDR2 FQNEAQ (reference sequence). The V end was cut by 1 base, the J end by 2 bases, with 11 bases between. DNA for the CDR3: TGTGCCAGCAGCTTAGTCGCGGGGCATAACACTGAAGCTTTCTTT. This translates into CASSLVAGHNTEAFF.

This chain uses TRBV5-1 with TRBJ1-1, with 8 bases identical to TRBD1. Germline V gene sequence: CDR1 SGHRS, CDR2 YFSETQ. This CDR3 has 16 residues. Losses at the gene ends were 1 base for V and 2 bases for J; bases not matched to a gene: 7. The DNA of the CDR3 is TGCGCCAGCAGCTTGAATGGACAGGGAGTAAACACTGAAGCTTTCTTT. Translated: CASSLNGQGVNTEAFF.

This clone was detected only a few times. This sequence joins TRBV6-1 and TRBJ2-5, with D tentatively TRBD1 (5 bases). The CDR3 spans 13 residues. V lost 6 bases to trimming and J lost 5 bases, with 13 bases between them. Looked up from germline, CDR1 is MNHNS and CDR2 is SASEGT. The CDR3 DNA reads as TGTGCCAGCAGCATAGGGGCTGGGGAGACCCAGTACTTC. It encodes CASSIGAGETQYF.

The chain recombines TRBV6-1 with TRBJ1-2; D is ambiguous. The germline V gene encodes CDR1 MNHNS and CDR2 SASEGT. Trimming cost V 0 bases and J 5 bases, with 7 bases left between them. The CDR3 is made up of 13 amino acids. The CDR3 here is CASSEARRYGYTF. The CDR3 DNA reads as TGTGCCAGCAGTGAAGCTAGGAGGTATGGCTACACCTTC.

The chain recombines TRBV18 with TRBJ2-5; no clear D. The V gene lost 2 bases and the J gene lost 3 bases, with 10 bases spanning the gap. Germline values: CDR1 KGHSH, CDR2 LQKENI. CDR3 size: 14 residues. For the CDR3, the DNA is TGTGCCAGCTCACCAGGGCCAGAAAAAGAGACCCAGTACTTC. This gives the protein CASSPGPEKETQYF.

This clone is a singleton in its sample. The J gene is TRBJ1-6, the V gene TRBV2; TRBD1 matches at 7 bases. Germline V gene sequence: CDR1 SNHLY, CDR2 FYNNEI. The CDR3 extends over 15 amino acids. The junction had 10 bases not matched to a gene; V was cut back by 5 bases and J by 9 bases. The CDR3 loop is CASSQQGWGSSPLHF. CDR3 DNA: TGTGCCAGCAGTCAACAGGGGTGGGGAAGTTCACCCCTCCACTTT.